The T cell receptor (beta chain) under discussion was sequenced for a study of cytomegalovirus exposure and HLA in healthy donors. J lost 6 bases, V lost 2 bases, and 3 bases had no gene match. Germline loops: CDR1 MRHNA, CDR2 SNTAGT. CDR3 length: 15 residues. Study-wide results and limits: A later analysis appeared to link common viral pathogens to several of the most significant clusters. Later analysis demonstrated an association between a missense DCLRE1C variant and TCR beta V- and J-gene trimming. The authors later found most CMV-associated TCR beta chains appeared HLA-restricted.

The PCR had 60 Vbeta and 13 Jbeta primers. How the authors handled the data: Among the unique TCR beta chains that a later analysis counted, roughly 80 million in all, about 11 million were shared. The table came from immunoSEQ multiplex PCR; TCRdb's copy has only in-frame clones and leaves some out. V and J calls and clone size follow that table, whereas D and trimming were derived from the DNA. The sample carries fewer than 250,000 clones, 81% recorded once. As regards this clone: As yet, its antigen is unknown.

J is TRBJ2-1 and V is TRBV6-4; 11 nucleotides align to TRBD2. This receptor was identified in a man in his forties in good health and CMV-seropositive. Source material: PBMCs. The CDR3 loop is CASSDQTSGTNEQFF. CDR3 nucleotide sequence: TGTGCCAGCAGTGACCAGACTAGCGGGACCAATGAGCAGTTCTTC.